In its sample, the clone carrying this T cell receptor beta chain is medium-sized. This beta chain came through as a stray read in a library set up for alpha chains, and its size says little. Trimming took off 4 bases at V and 6 bases at J, with 12 bases between the two ends. The germline V gene encodes CDR1 SGHVS and CDR2 FNYEAQ. The CDR3 runs to 14 residues. The time point: sample taken at primary tumor resection. This sample is part of a study of spatial heterogeneity in lung cancer. Study information: Detected beta-chain sequences consistently exceeded alpha-chain sequences.

TCRdb itself ran the 5' RACE reads through MiXCR, one entry per CDR3 protein. Seen here are 840 or so distinct CDR3 sequences, roughly 25% observed once, and the top ten hold 21%. Sequencing was performed on normal lung tissue next to the tumor, taken at surgery. This sequence was found in a male donor with early-stage non-small cell lung cancer. The V and J genes are TRBV7-6 and TRBJ2-2; D may be TRBD2 (5 bases). The DNA of the CDR3 is TGTGCCAGCAGCTCCGACTATGGGGCCGGGGAGCTGTTTTTT. It translates to CASSSDYGAGELFF.